A selection of T cell receptor beta chains follows, all from one sample in a study of tumor-infiltrating lymphocytes in primary liver carcinoma. TCRdb used MiXCR to reprocess the multiplex PCR reads, holding one entry per CDR3 protein. The sample lists 300,000 to 400,000 distinct CDR3 sequences; less than 70% were seen once. The sequencing sample was made of peripheral blood. All receptors come from a man in his forties with primary liver carcinoma and hepatitis B virus infection. Each CDR3 is given with its conserved first and last residue. A D gene is named only where the DNA matches it firmly. Rows give clone size only sometimes, using once, few, many, or a class for an expanded clone.

abundance: NA; d_gene: NA; len: 14; j_gene: TRBJ2-2; v_gene: TRBV6-5; CDR3nt: TGTGTCAGCAGTTACTCGAGGAAACGGGAGAAGCTGTTTTTT; CDR3aa: CVSSYSRKREKLFF
abundance: once; d_gene: NA; len: 14; j_gene: TRBJ2-5; v_gene: TRBV11-2; CDR3nt: TGTGCCAGCAACTTAAAGGTGAACGGGGAGACCCAGCACTTC; CDR3aa: CASNLKVNGETQHF
abundance: NA; d_gene: NA; len: 14; j_gene: TRBJ1-5; v_gene: TRBV12-3/TRBV12-4; CDR3nt: TGTGCCAGTAGTCTACAGGGTATTAATCAGCCCCAGCATTTT; CDR3aa: CASSLQGINQPQHF
abundance: NA; d_gene: TRBD2; len: 18; j_gene: TRBJ2-3; v_gene: TRBV28; CDR3nt: TGCGTCAGCAGCCCACTAGCGGGAGGTGACAGTGGCACAGATACGCAGTATTTT; CDR3aa: CVSSPLAGGDSGTDTQYF
abundance: NA; d_gene: NA; len: 18; j_gene: TRBJ2-4; v_gene: TRBV11-2; CDR3nt: TGTGTCAGCAGCTTGTTCTTTGGTGGGTCAGCGGCCAAAAACATTCAGTACTTC; CDR3aa: CVSSLFFGGSAAKNIQYF
abundance: NA; d_gene: TRBD1; len: 15; j_gene: TRBJ2-1; v_gene: TRBV6-5; CDR3nt: TGTGCCAGCAGTTACAGGGCAGGGGGCTTCAATGAGCAGTTCTTC; CDR3aa: CASSYRAGGFNEQFF
abundance: once; d_gene: TRBD1; len: 14; j_gene: TRBJ1-1; v_gene: TRBV12-3/TRBV12-4; CDR3nt: TGTGCCAGCAGTCAGGACAGGGTGAAGACTGGAGCTTTCTTT; CDR3aa: CASSQDRVKTGAFF
abundance: NA; d_gene: NA; len: 13; j_gene: TRBJ1-2; v_gene: TRBV5-6; CDR3nt: TGTGCCAGCAGCTTGGAGTTTAGCCAATACTACACCTTC; CDR3aa: CASSLEFSQYYTF
abundance: once; d_gene: NA; len: 14; j_gene: TRBJ2-1; v_gene: TRBV11-2; CDR3nt: TGTGCCCGTAGTTTAGCGACCGGCTACAATGAGCAGTTCTTC; CDR3aa: CARSLATGYNEQFF
abundance: NA; d_gene: TRBD2; len: 16; j_gene: TRBJ2-7; v_gene: TRBV6-5; CDR3nt: TGTGCCAGCAGTTACGCGGGACTAGGAAAGTCCTACGAGCAGTACTTC; CDR3aa: CASSYAGLGKSYEQYF
abundance: NA; d_gene: TRBD1; len: 17; j_gene: TRBJ2-6; v_gene: TRBV7-9; CDR3nt: TGTGCCAGCAGCTGGGGGACAGCAGGGTCTGGGGCCAACGTCCTGACTTTC; CDR3aa: CASSWGTAGSGANVLTF
abundance: NA; d_gene: NA; len: 16; j_gene: TRBJ2-7; v_gene: TRBV5-1; CDR3nt: TGCGCCAGCAGCGACCCTAGGGGCCCCATAACCTACGAGCAGTACTTC; CDR3aa: CASSDPRGPITYEQYF
abundance: once; d_gene: NA; len: 16; j_gene: TRBJ2-1; v_gene: TRBV10-3; CDR3nt: TGCGCCACTTTATACTCACCCCTCGGGAGTAACAATGATCAGTTCTTC; CDR3aa: CATLYSPLGSNNDQFF
abundance: NA; d_gene: NA; len: 16; j_gene: TRBJ2-5; v_gene: TRBV21-1; CDR3nt: TGTGCCAGATGCGGGCCTGGGCGGGAGGGCCAGGAGACCCAGTACTTC; CDR3aa: CARCGPGREGQETQYF
abundance: few; d_gene: NA; len: 13; j_gene: TRBJ1-2; v_gene: TRBV5-6; CDR3nt: TGTGCCCGAAGCTTGGTTGGGACGGGAGGCTACACCTTC; CDR3aa: CARSLVGTGGYTF
abundance: NA; d_gene: NA; len: 16; j_gene: TRBJ2-7; v_gene: TRBV4-1; CDR3nt: TGCGCCAGCAGCCAAGATTGGTACTCCTCGGGGTACGAGCAGTACTTC; CDR3aa: CASSQDWYSSGYEQYF
abundance: NA; d_gene: NA; len: 13; j_gene: TRBJ2-7; v_gene: TRBV11-2; CDR3nt: TGTGCCAGCGGGAACGGGGGAGAGCGCGAGCGGTACTTC; CDR3aa: CASGNGGERERYF
abundance: few; d_gene: NA; len: 14; j_gene: TRBJ2-1; v_gene: TRBV5-1; CDR3nt: TGCGCCAGCAGCTTGGGACTACCTATCATTGAGCAGTTCTTC; CDR3aa: CASSLGLPIIEQFF
abundance: NA; d_gene: TRBD1; len: 15; j_gene: TRBJ2-3; v_gene: TRBV2; CDR3nt: TGTGCCAGCAGAGTAGGGGGCGCTCCCACAGATACGCAGTATTTT; CDR3aa: CASRVGGAPTDTQYF
abundance: NA; d_gene: NA; len: 16; j_gene: TRBJ1-6; v_gene: TRBV4-2; CDR3nt: TGTGCCAGCAGCCAGTCCTGGTGGGCCCTTAATTCACCCCTCCACTTT; CDR3aa: CASSQSWWALNSPLHF
abundance: many; d_gene: NA; len: 12; j_gene: TRBJ2-5; v_gene: TRBV11-3; CDR3nt: TGTGCCAGCAGCTTAGATGGAGGGACCCAGTACTTC; CDR3aa: CASSLDGGTQYF
abundance: NA; d_gene: NA; len: 15; j_gene: TRBJ1-4; v_gene: TRBV6-5; CDR3nt: TGTGCCAGCAGTTCCGTTGGTCGGGACAATGAAAGACTGTTTTTT; CDR3aa: CASSSVGRDNERLFF
abundance: NA; d_gene: NA; len: 15; j_gene: TRBJ2-3; v_gene: TRBV5-1; CDR3nt: TGCGCCAGCAGCTCGGGACTTTATGGGACAGATACGCAGTATTTT; CDR3aa: CASSSGLYGTDTQYF
abundance: many; d_gene: TRBD2; len: 17; j_gene: TRBJ2-7; v_gene: TRBV29-1; CDR3nt: TGCAGCGTTGAAGATGTCAGTGCCGCGGGAGATGGTTACGAGCAGTACTTC; CDR3aa: CSVEDVSAAGDGYEQYF
abundance: few; d_gene: NA; len: 16; j_gene: TRBJ2-5; v_gene: TRBV12-3/TRBV12-4; CDR3nt: TGTGCCAGCAGTTTAATTTCGGGAGTGACCCAAGAGACCCAGTACTTC; CDR3aa: CASSLISGVTQETQYF
abundance: NA; d_gene: TRBD2; len: 18; j_gene: TRBJ2-1; v_gene: TRBV11-2; CDR3nt: TGTGCCAGCAGCTTAGAGTCTCTAGCGGGAGGACTTCGCATTGAGCAGTTCTTC; CDR3aa: CASSLESLAGGLRIEQFF
abundance: few; d_gene: NA; len: 14; j_gene: TRBJ2-5; v_gene: TRBV5-1; CDR3nt: TGCGCCAGCAGCTTTTCTGTTCCCCAAGAGACCCAGTACTTC; CDR3aa: CASSFSVPQETQYF
abundance: NA; d_gene: NA; len: 11; j_gene: TRBJ2-7; v_gene: TRBV5-8; CDR3nt: TGTGCCAGCAGCGTCACCTACGAGCAGTACTTC; CDR3aa: CASSVTYEQYF
abundance: many; d_gene: NA; len: 18; j_gene: TRBJ2-3; v_gene: TRBV4-2; CDR3nt: TGTGCCAGCAGCCAAGATGGGCCGAGCGGGCCCCGGGGAGATACGCAGTATTTT; CDR3aa: CASSQDGPSGPRGDTQYF
abundance: NA; d_gene: NA; len: 14; j_gene: TRBJ2-5; v_gene: TRBV11-2; CDR3nt: TGTGCCAGCAGCAGTCTAGTTATTCTCGGGACCCGGTACTTC; CDR3aa: CASSSLVILGTRYF
abundance: few; d_gene: NA; len: 15; j_gene: TRBJ2-4; v_gene: TRBV28; CDR3nt: TGTGCCAGCAGTTCCGGGCAGGCCCCCAAAAACATTCAGTACTTC; CDR3aa: CASSSGQAPKNIQYF
abundance: many; d_gene: NA; len: 14; j_gene: TRBJ2-2; v_gene: TRBV6-1; CDR3nt: TGTGCCAGCAGTGAATCTCGGGTGTCCGGGGAGCTGTTTTTT; CDR3aa: CASSESRVSGELFF
abundance: NA; d_gene: NA; len: 13; j_gene: TRBJ1-1; v_gene: TRBV6-5; CDR3nt: TGTGCCAGCCAGGGGATAAGGAACACTGAAGCTTTCTTT; CDR3aa: CASQGIRNTEAFF
abundance: few; d_gene: NA; len: 16; j_gene: TRBJ2-7; v_gene: TRBV28; CDR3nt: TGTGCCAGCAGTTTACTCGGGGCTCCTGGGAGTGACGAGCAGTACTTC; CDR3aa: CASSLLGAPGSDEQYF
abundance: NA; d_gene: NA; len: 15; j_gene: TRBJ1-4; v_gene: TRBV11-2; CDR3nt: TGTACCAGCAGCTTAGGCCCGGACTCAAATGGAAAACTGTTTTTT; CDR3aa: CTSSLGPDSNGKLFF
abundance: NA; d_gene: TRBD2; len: 18; j_gene: TRBJ2-3; v_gene: TRBV4-1; CDR3nt: TGCGTCAGCAGCCAAGCCAGGCTAGCGGGAGCGATCACAGATACGCAGTATTTT; CDR3aa: CVSSQARLAGAITDTQYF
abundance: NA; d_gene: NA; len: 11; j_gene: TRBJ1-2; v_gene: TRBV30; CDR3nt: TGTGCCTGGAGTGTATCGGAAGGCTACACCTTC; CDR3aa: CAWSVSEGYTF
abundance: NA; d_gene: TRBD1; len: 13; j_gene: TRBJ1-2; v_gene: TRBV13; CDR3nt: TGTGCCAGCAGTAGACAGGGGGCTTATGGCTACACCTTC; CDR3aa: CASSRQGAYGYTF
abundance: NA; d_gene: NA; len: 13; j_gene: TRBJ1-4; v_gene: TRBV6-5; CDR3nt: TGTGCCAGCAGTTGGGACCATGCTGAAAAACTGTTGTTT; CDR3aa: CASSWDHAEKLLF
abundance: NA; d_gene: TRBD1; len: 13; j_gene: TRBJ1-2; v_gene: TRBV30; CDR3nt: TGTGCCTGGAGTGATGGGGGGACAGGAGGCTACACCTTC; CDR3aa: CAWSDGGTGGYTF
abundance: NA; d_gene: NA; len: 13; j_gene: TRBJ2-1; v_gene: TRBV6-2/TRBV6-3; CDR3nt: TGTGCCAGTAGGACTACAGTGTACTGTGAGCAGTTCTTC; CDR3aa: CASRTTVYCEQFF
abundance: once; d_gene: NA; len: 15; j_gene: TRBJ1-6; v_gene: TRBV11-2; CDR3nt: TGTGCCAGCAGCTTAGTGGGATATCTGAATTCATCCCTCCACTTT; CDR3aa: CASSLVGYLNSSLHF
abundance: few; d_gene: TRBD2; len: 16; j_gene: TRBJ2-7; v_gene: TRBV6-2/TRBV6-3; CDR3nt: TGTGCCAGCAGTTACTCAACTAGCGCCAGCTCCTACGAGCAGTACTTC; CDR3aa: CASSYSTSASSYEQYF
abundance: many; d_gene: TRBD2; len: 20; j_gene: TRBJ2-1; v_gene: TRBV4-1; CDR3nt: TGCGCCAGCAGCCATCCAGGACAAATCGCAGGACTAGGTCGGGGCGATGAGCAGTTCTTC; CDR3aa: CASSHPGQIAGLGRGDEQFF
abundance: NA; d_gene: NA; len: 13; j_gene: TRBJ2-7; v_gene: TRBV30; CDR3nt: TGTGCCTGGAGGAAACCCGGAGTCTACGAGCAGTACTTC; CDR3aa: CAWRKPGVYEQYF
abundance: many; d_gene: NA; len: 18; j_gene: TRBJ2-4; v_gene: TRBV4-2; CDR3nt: TGTGCCAGCAGCCAAGAGGGTCACGCGGCGGTTGCCAAAAACATTCAGTACTTC; CDR3aa: CASSQEGHAAVAKNIQYF